The 10 T cell receptor beta chains listed next were all sequenced from one sample in a study of cytomegalovirus exposure and HLA in healthy donors. The PCR employed 60 Vbeta primers together with 13 Jbeta primers. The protocol was immunoSEQ multiplex PCR, while the TCRdb copy is restricted to in-frame clones and leaves out a portion. The table lists approximately 150,000 clones, 60% to 80% of them singletons. Source material: PBMCs. The receptors shown here come from a male donor in good health and CMV-seronegative.

V and J are TRBV5-4 and TRBJ2-7, with D possibly being TRBD1 (5 bases). The CDR3 totals 15 residues. V lost 2 bases and J 2 bases, leaving 14 bases between the germline ends. Germline CDR1 reads SGHNT; CDR2 reads YYREEE (reference sequence). CDR3 sequence reads: CASSLAETDPYEQYF. DNA of the CDR3: TGTGCCAGCAGCTTAGCCGAGACAGATCCCTACGAGCAGTACTTC.

The chain carries TRBV19 and TRBJ1-5; D gene ambiguous. The CDR3 contains 15 residues. The germline V and J ends were trimmed by 1 base and 0 bases, with 7 bases remaining between them. Germline CDR1 is LNHDA and CDR2 is SQIVND (reference sequence). The CDR3, as DNA: TGTGCCAGTAGTATAGGCGGGTTTAGCAATCAGCCCCAGCATTTT. Its translation: CASSIGGFSNQPQHF.

This rearrangement joins TRBV4-1 to TRBJ1-3; TRBD1 is a possible D gene (5 bases). The ends were cut back, 4 bases at V and 4 bases at J, with 14 bases in the middle. Germline CDR1 reads MGHRA; CDR2 reads YSYEKL. The CDR3 has 15 amino acids. This CDR3 reads CASSRTTGDGNTIYF. Here the CDR3 DNA reads TGCGCCAGCAGCCGAACAACAGGTGACGGAAACACCATATATTTT.

The count of this clone is one. This chain joins TRBV18 and TRBJ1-1, with 7 bases that match TRBD1. The J segment lost 5 bases and the V segment lost 5 bases, leaving 11 bases of the junction unmatched. The CDR3 spans 15 residues. Germline CDR1 and CDR2: KGHSH and LQKENI. The CDR3 protein is CASSSDNRGRTEAFF. The DNA for the CDR3 is TGTGCCAGCTCATCGGACAACAGGGGAAGGACTGAAGCTTTCTTT.

The rearrangement joins TRBV5-1 to TRBJ1-1; TRBD1 aligns across 7 bases. Germline CDR1 and CDR2: SGHRS and YFSETQ. CDR3 length equals 14 residues. The V gene end was trimmed by 2 bases and the J gene end by 1 base; junction bases not matched to a gene: 2. CDR3 sequence reads: CASSLQGTNTEAFF. As DNA, the CDR3 is TGCGCCAGCAGCTTACAGGGGACGAACACTGAAGCTTTCTTT.

In its sample, this clone was seen once. The V call is TRBV6-1, the J call TRBJ2-3; 7 bases map to TRBD2. The germline V gene encodes CDR1 MNHNS and CDR2 SASEGT. V trimming: 0 bases; J trimming: 0 bases; junction bases outside the gene matches: 6. The CDR3 is 17 residues long. The CDR3, as DNA: TGTGCCAGCAGTGAAGCGGGATGGGGGGGGAGCACAGATACGCAGTATTTT. Translated, it gives CASSEAGWGGSTDTQYF.

J is TRBJ1-2 and V is TRBV27, with D unclear. Trimming removed 7 bases from V and 8 bases from J, with 20 bases in between. This CDR3 contains 14 residues. Germline CDR1 and CDR2: MNHEY and SMNVEV (reference sequence). The CDR3 DNA reads TGTGCCAGCACCTCGAATGGACGGGGTTACGGCTACACCTTC. Protein: CASTSNGRGYGYTF.

The chain is built from TRBV2 and TRBJ2-7, with D possibly being TRBD2 (6 bases). Trimming took off 7 bases at V and 7 bases at J, with 14 bases between the two ends. The germline V gene encodes CDR1 SNHLY and CDR2 FYNNEI. The CDR3 is 12 amino acids. As DNA, the CDR3 is TGTGCCAGCATAGTGCAGGAGGGGGAGCAGTACTTC. This gives the protein CASIVQEGEQYF.

The chain recombines TRBV18 with TRBJ1-1; a possible D gene is TRBD1 (5 bases). The ends were cut back, 0 bases at V and 4 bases at J, with 12 bases in the middle. Germline-derived CDR1 and CDR2 are KGHSH and LQKENI. CDR3 size: 15 residues. CDR3 in amino acids: CASSPPEGRGTEAFF. The CDR3 nucleotides read TGTGCCAGCTCACCACCGGAGGGGAGGGGCACTGAAGCTTTCTTT.

This chain links TRBV4-2 with TRBJ1-5; D ambiguous. Germline V gene lookup returns CDR1 LGHNA and CDR2 YNFKEQ. The CDR3 runs 17 residues. V lost 1 base to trimming and J lost 0 bases, with 13 bases between them. For the CDR3, the DNA is TGTGCCAGCAGCCAAGCTCAGTGGTTAAATAGCAATCAGCCCCAGCATTTT. It specifies CASSQAQWLNSNQPQHF.